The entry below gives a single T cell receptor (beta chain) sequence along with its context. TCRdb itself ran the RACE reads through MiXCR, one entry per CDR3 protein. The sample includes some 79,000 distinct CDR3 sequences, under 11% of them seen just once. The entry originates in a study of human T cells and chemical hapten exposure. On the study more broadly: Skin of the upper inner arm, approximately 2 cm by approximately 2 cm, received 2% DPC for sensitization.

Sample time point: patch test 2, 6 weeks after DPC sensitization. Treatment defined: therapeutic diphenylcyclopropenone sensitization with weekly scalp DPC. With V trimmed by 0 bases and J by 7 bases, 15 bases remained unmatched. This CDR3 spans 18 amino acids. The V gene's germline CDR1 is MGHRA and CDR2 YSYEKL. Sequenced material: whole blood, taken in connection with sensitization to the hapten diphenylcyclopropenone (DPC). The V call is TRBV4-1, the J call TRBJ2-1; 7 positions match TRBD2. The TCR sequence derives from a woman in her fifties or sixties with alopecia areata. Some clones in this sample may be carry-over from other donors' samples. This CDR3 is CASSQDWFPSGKGNEQFF. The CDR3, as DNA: TGCGCCAGCAGCCAAGATTGGTTCCCCAGCGGGAAAGGGAATGAGCAGTTCTTC.